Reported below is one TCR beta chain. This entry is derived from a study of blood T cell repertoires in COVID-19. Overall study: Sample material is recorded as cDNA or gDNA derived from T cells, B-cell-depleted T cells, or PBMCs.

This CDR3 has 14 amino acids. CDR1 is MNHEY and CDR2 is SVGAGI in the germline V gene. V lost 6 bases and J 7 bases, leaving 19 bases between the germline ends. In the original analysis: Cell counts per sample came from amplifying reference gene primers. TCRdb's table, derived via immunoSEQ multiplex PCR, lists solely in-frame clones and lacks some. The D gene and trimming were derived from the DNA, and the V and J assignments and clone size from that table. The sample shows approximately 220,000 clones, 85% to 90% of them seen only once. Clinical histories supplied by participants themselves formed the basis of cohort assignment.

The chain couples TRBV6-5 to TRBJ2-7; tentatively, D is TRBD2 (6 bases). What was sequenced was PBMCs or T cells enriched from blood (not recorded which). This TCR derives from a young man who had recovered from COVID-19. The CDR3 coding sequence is TGTGCCAGCAGCCCCGCGGGGTCACTACGGGAGCAGTACTTC. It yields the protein CASSPAGSLREQYF.